The T cell receptor (beta chain) described here comes from a study of T cells after yellow fever vaccination. Study as a whole: Researchers used SMART-Seq v4 Ultra Low Input to prepare fractions that had low cell numbers. The study's findings and limits: Contamination of FACS-sorted repertoires by abundant clonotypes from the bulk population could occur. Peaking faster, on day 5 versus 15, the secondary response was nonetheless weaker.

The germline gives CDR1 LGHNA, CDR2 YSLEER. V dropped 0 bases and J dropped 8; count of bases not matched to a gene: 7. The CDR3 has 15 amino acids. This clonotype appeared many times. The antigen remains undetermined. UMIs were added to TCR cDNA along with a universal primer site when it was made by 5'RACE template switching. TCRdb re-called the 5' RACE reads with MiXCR, one entry per CDR3 protein. The sample lists some 390,000 distinct CDR3 sequences; about 6% were seen once. V is TRBV4-3 and J is TRBJ1-2; 9 positions agree with TRBD1. Material: PBMCs, obtained 5 days after the yellow fever booster vaccination. The TCR originated in a man aged 25-40 years who received the YFV17D yellow fever vaccine. The CDR3 loop reads CASSQDLQGALGYTF. In nucleotides, the CDR3 is TGCGCCAGCAGCCAAGACCTACAGGGGGCCCTCGGCTACACCTTC.